The clone carrying this T cell receptor (beta chain) was found a few times. As yet, its antigen is unknown. CDR1 and CDR2 from the germline V gene are LGHNA and YNFKEQ. The CDR3 spans 15 residues. Germline trimming cut 4 bases from V and 6 bases from J; bases unmatched to any gene: 11. How the authors handled the data: Construction of a distant-metastasis classifier for papillary thyroid cancer relied on CDR3 differences across clinicopathological groups. TCRdb re-called clones from the PCR reads using MiXCR. TCRdb's processing, not the authors' own work, is the source of the V and J calls. The sample records fewer than 20,000 clones, around 25% being singletons. Each patient went into thyroid surgery without having received any treatment. This sample is drawn from a study of metastatic and nonmetastatic thyroid tumors. For the study at large: Blood and tumor or nodule tissue repertoires from malignant and benign thyroid patients were compared.

Study conclusions and caveats: TCR beta diversity was reportedly significantly higher in malignant thyroid tumors than benign nodules, in blood and tumor.

The V gene is TRBV4-2, the J gene TRBJ1-2, with 7 bases lining up with TRBD1. This TCR came from a female donor with papillary thyroid cancer or a benign thyroid nodule (not recorded which). Some clones in this sample may be carry-over from other donors' samples. The sequencing sample was made of adjacent normal tissue. DNA for the CDR3: TGTGCCAGCAGCCTCGAAACCGGAGGGGGCGATGGCTACACCTTC. Its protein product is CASSLETGGGDGYTF.